These 15 T cell receptor beta chains originate from one sample sequenced in a study of T-cell reconstitution after alpha-beta-depleted transplantation in children. Researchers prepared the TCRbeta library using unique molecular identifiers, the study reports. Via MiXCR, TCRdb re-called the PCR reads, giving one row per CDR3 protein. The profile shows roughly 400,000 distinct CDR3 sequences, over 40% of them singletons. Source: PBMCs, taken before TCRalphabeta/CD19-depleted stem cell transplant. These receptors all come from a girl aged 2-10 years with aplastic anemia, due to receive a stem cell transplant.

This clonotype was seen a few times. The V gene is TRBV18, the J gene TRBJ1-1; D perhaps matches TRBD1 (5 bases). CDR1 is KGHSH and CDR2 is LQKENI in the germline V gene. The V gene lost 4 bases and the J gene lost 3 bases, with 12 bases spanning the gap. The CDR3 sequence is 14 residues long. CDR3 nucleotide sequence: TGTGCCAGCTCACTTAGAGGGGAGGACACTGAAGCTTTCTTT. It translates to CASSLRGEDTEAFF.

V usage is TRBV20-1 and J usage is TRBJ2-3; a weak D match, TRBD1 (5 bases). The V end was cut by 6 bases, the J end by 2 bases, with 15 bases between. There are 14 residues in the CDR3. Germline lookup yields CDR1 DFQATT and CDR2 SNEGSKA (reference sequence). CDR3 DNA sequence: TGCAGTGCCATGGGGCGCCTCAACACAGATACGCAGTATTTT. Its protein product is CSAMGRLNTDTQYF.

The chain carries TRBV5-1 and TRBJ2-1; 9 nucleotides align to TRBD2. The CDR3 runs 16 residues. J gave up 4 bases and V 0 bases, and 5 bases lay outside the gene matches. Germline values: CDR1 SGHRS, CDR2 YFSETQ. As DNA, the CDR3 is TGCGCCAGCAGCTTGGTGGCTAGCGGGGATTACAATGAGCAGTTCTTC. Encoded protein: CASSLVASGDYNEQFF.

In nucleotides, the CDR3 is TGTGCCAGCTCACCAACGACAGGGGACTACGAGCAGTACTTC. Its translation: CASSPTTGDYEQYF. The chain uses TRBV18 and TRBJ2-7; TRBD1 matches at 8 bases. The V segment lost 2 bases and the J segment 3 bases; nucleotides outside the gene matches: 3. The CDR3 totals 14 residues. CDR1 KGHSH and CDR2 LQKENI come from the germline V gene.

Many counts were recorded for this clonotype. The V and J genes are TRBV5-5 and TRBJ1-1; D is uncertain. The germline V gene has CDR1 SGHKS and CDR2 YYEKEE (reference sequence). The V end was cut by 4 bases, the J end by 0 bases, with 7 bases between. The CDR3 totals 13 residues. The chain's CDR3 is CASSPRLNTEAFF. The CDR3 bases are TGTGCCAGCAGCCCGAGATTGAACACTGAAGCTTTCTTT. Using reference TRBV5-5 and TRBJ1-1 for the parts outside the CDR3, the full variable domain is DAGVTQSPTHLIKTRGQQVTLRCSPISGHKSVSWYQQVLGQGPQFIFQYYEKEERGRGNFPDRFSARQFPNYSSELNVNALLLGDSALYLCASSPRLNTEAFFGQGTRLTVV.

J is TRBJ2-1 and V is TRBV20-1; TRBD2 agrees at 8 bases. Germline CDR1 reads DFQATT; CDR2 reads SNEGSKA (reference sequence). The length of the CDR3 is 12 residues. The ends lost 5 bases at V and 6 bases at J; junction bases unmatched: 3. The CDR3 region is CSAGLASNEQFF. In nucleotides, the CDR3 is TGCAGTGCTGGACTAGCTAGCAATGAGCAGTTCTTC.

This clonotype has a count of ten or more. The chain is built from TRBV20-1 and TRBJ2-7, with TRBD2 matching over 8 bases. V lost 6 bases to trimming and J lost 4 bases; unmatched junction nucleotides: 11. This CDR3 region has 14 residues. CDR1 DFQATT and CDR2 SNEGSKA come from the germline V gene (reference sequence). The CDR3 sequence: CSARPGTSLYEQYF. For the CDR3, the DNA is TGCAGTGCCCGTCCCGGGACTAGTTTGTACGAGCAGTACTTC.

This chain uses TRBV5-4 with TRBJ2-1; D not certain. The V end was cut by 3 bases, the J end by 4 bases, with 11 bases between. Germline CDR1 SGHNT, CDR2 YYREEE (reference sequence). The CDR3 sequence is 14 residues long. The CDR3 bases are TGTGCCAGCAGCTCGAAGACTGGATACAATGAGCAGTTCTTC. Its translation: CASSSKTGYNEQFF.

The chain combines TRBV20-1 with TRBJ2-1, with D maybe TRBD2 (5 bases). The germline gives CDR1 DFQATT, CDR2 SNEGSKA (reference sequence). There are 13 residues in the CDR3. V was shortened by 1 base and J by 5 bases, with 9 bases between the two germline ends. The CDR3 nucleotides are TGCAGTGCTAGAGGCGGGCCCGACAATGAGCAGTTCTTC. Protein product: CSARGGPDNEQFF.

The chain has TRBV20-1 and TRBJ2-4; 10 bases are shared with TRBD1. CDR1 is DFQATT and CDR2 is SNEGSKA in the germline V gene (reference sequence). Trimming at V came to 1 base and at J to 5 bases, leaving 14 bases not matched to a gene. CDR3 size: 18 residues. The DNA of the CDR3 is TGCAGTGCTAGAGGGACAGGGGGAAGATACCTTAGCCAAAACATTCAGTACTTC. It specifies CSARGTGGRYLSQNIQYF.

The chain employs TRBV29-1 and TRBJ2-1; TRBD1 might be the D (6 bases). The CDR3 is made up of 11 amino acids. Germline-derived CDR1 and CDR2 are SQVTM and ANQGSEA. Trimming took off 8 bases at V and 7 bases at J, with 12 bases between the two ends. The CDR3 loop reads CSFLQGNEQFF. The CDR3 nucleotides are TGCAGCTTCCTTCAGGGGAATGAGCAGTTCTTC.

In its sample, this clonotype was seen many times. The rearrangement links TRBV20-1 to TRBJ2-1, with D unclear. With 5 bases removed from V and 6 bases from J, the gap between germline ends came to 14 bases. The germline CDR1 and CDR2 sequences are DFQATT and SNEGSKA (reference sequence). The CDR3 is 13 amino acids. Here the CDR3 DNA reads TGCAGTGCTCTCCCCGAGGTGGGCAATGAGCAGTTCTTC. This encodes CSALPEVGNEQFF.

The CDR3 DNA follows: TGCAGTTTCAACCCCGGGACAGGGGGTTCAGGGGAGCAGTTCTTC. Residues: CSFNPGTGGSGEQFF. The chain recombines TRBV20-1 with TRBJ2-1; 11 positions match TRBD1. J was trimmed by 10 bases and V by 8 bases; bases with no gene match: 16. Looked up from germline, CDR1 is DFQATT and CDR2 is SNEGSKA (reference sequence). The length of the CDR3 is 15 residues.

The chain recombines TRBV20-1 with TRBJ2-5, with 8 bases identical to TRBD2. Trimming removed 3 bases from V and 5 bases from J; junction bases left unmatched: 5. This CDR3 comprises 13 residues. The germline CDR1 and CDR2 sequences are DFQATT and SNEGSKA (reference sequence). The CDR3 protein is CSASGRAGETQYF. In DNA form, the CDR3 reads TGCAGTGCTAGCGGGAGGGCCGGGGAGACCCAGTACTTC.

The genes are TRBV5-1 and TRBJ2-2, with TRBD1 matching over 8 bases. Trimming removed 3 bases from V and 3 bases from J; junction bases left unmatched: 7. CDR3 size: 16 residues. Germline V gives CDR1 SGHRS, CDR2 YFSETQ. The DNA for the CDR3 is TGCGCCAGCAGCTCGAGACCGACAGGGGACACCGGGGAGCTGTTTTTT. Encoded protein: CASSSRPTGDTGELFF. The full variable domain, its missing parts supplied by reference TRBV5-1 and TRBJ2-2, is KAGVTQTPRYLIKTRGQQVTLSCSPISGHRSVSWYQQTPGQGLQFLFEYFSETQRNKGNFPGRFSGRQFSNSRSEMNVSTLELGDSALYLCASSSRPTGDTGELFFGEGSRLTVL.